These 25 T cell receptor beta chains were sequenced from one sample in a study of human T cells and chemical hapten exposure. TCRdb used MiXCR to reprocess the RACE reads, holding one entry per CDR3 protein. The sample lists around 130,000 distinct CDR3 sequences, more than 7.5% occurring once. Described time point: healthy volunteer bleed at 2 weeks. Whole blood that had not been fractionated was the source of extracted total RNA. Material for sequencing was whole blood. Receptor source: a male donor in good health. Some clones in this sample may be carry-over from other donors' samples.

V and J are TRBV24-1 and TRBJ2-2, with TRBD1 matching over 7 bases. Germline V gene sequence: CDR1 KGHDR, CDR2 SFDVKD. V trimming: 9 bases; J trimming: 1 base; junction bases outside the gene matches: 7. The CDR3 runs to 15 residues. The CDR3 DNA reads TGTGCCACCCGAGCCGGGACAGAGAACACCGGGGAGCTGTTTTTT. Translated, it gives CATRAGTENTGELFF.

As to this clonotype: A much larger clone is a single base away; this may be a read error. The chain carries TRBV12-3 or TRBV12-4 and TRBJ2-7, with 8 bases that match TRBD2. V was clipped by 7 bases and J by 3 bases; unmatched bases: 8. This CDR3 region has 14 residues. In DNA form, the CDR3 reads TGTGCCAGCAATGAAACCGGGACTAGCTACGAGCAGTACTTC. It translates to CASNETGTSYEQYF.

This clonotype showed up many times. CDR3 in amino acids: CASSYSLLATQYF. Here the CDR3 DNA reads TGTGCCAGCAGTTACTCGTTACTCGCTACGCAGTATTTT. This sequence joins TRBV6-2 or TRBV6-3 and TRBJ2-3, with D unresolved. The germline V and J ends were trimmed by 0 bases and 8 bases, with 9 bases remaining between them. This CDR3 contains 13 residues. CDR1 and CDR2 from the germline V gene are MNHEY and SVGEGT.

The chain is built from TRBV7-6 and TRBJ1-5; no clear D. V gave up 1 base and J gave up 5 bases, with 9 bases separating them. The CDR3 consists of 14 residues. Germline CDR1 reads SGHVS; CDR2 reads FNYEAQ. Written as DNA, the CDR3 is TGTGCCAGCAGCTTAGGATCCGGGGATCAGCCCCAGCATTTT. Translating gives CASSLGSGDQPQHF.

The rearrangement uses TRBV29-1 and TRBJ1-3; D is unclear. CDR1 and CDR2 (germline): SQVTM, ANQGSEA. CDR3 length equals 14 residues. V lost 1 base and J 2 bases, leaving 9 bases between the germline ends. The CDR3: CSVEGWGPGNTIYF. The CDR3 DNA is TGCAGCGTTGAAGGATGGGGTCCTGGAAACACCATATATTTT.

This clonotype was counted only a few times. The V gene is TRBV7-2, the J gene TRBJ2-7; 9 bases are shared with TRBD2. There are 16 residues in the CDR3. Losses at the gene ends were 1 base for V and 3 bases for J; bases not matched to a gene: 7. Germline V gene data show CDR1 as SGHTA and CDR2 as FQGNSA. CDR3 nucleotides: TGTGCCAGCAGCTTAGAGGAGCGGGGGGCCTTCTACGAGCAGTACTTC. This gives the protein CASSLEERGAFYEQYF.

V and J are TRBV5-4 and TRBJ1-1; 11 nucleotides line up with TRBD1. CDR1 is SGHNT and CDR2 is YYREEE in the germline V gene (reference sequence). The CDR3 sequence is 16 residues long. Trimming removed 4 bases from V and 7 bases from J; junction bases left unmatched: 12. CDR3 in amino acids: CASSPLGGQGADEAFF. As DNA, the CDR3 is TGTGCCAGCAGCCCCCTTGGTGGACAGGGGGCGGATGAAGCTTTCTTT.

The V gene is TRBV29-1, the J gene TRBJ1-2, with TRBD1 identical over 8 bases. Looked up from germline, CDR1 is SQVTM and CDR2 is ANQGSEA. V was clipped by 3 bases and J by 4 bases; unmatched bases: 7. The CDR3 covers 14 residues. CDR3 amino acids: CSVDGTGGGYGYTF. CDR3 sequence (DNA): TGCAGCGTTGATGGAACAGGGGGGGGCTATGGCTACACCTTC. The full variable domain, rest sourced from reference TRBV29-1 and TRBJ1-2, is SAVISQKPSRDICQRGTSLTIQCQVDSQVTMMFWYRQQPGQSLTLIATANQGSEATYESGFVIDKFPISRPNLTFSTLTVSNMSPEDSSIYLCSVDGTGGGYGYTFGSGTRLTVV.

In its sample, this clonotype was seen many times. This rearrangement joins TRBV27 to TRBJ2-3, with TRBD1 matching 8 bases. Looked up from germline, CDR1 is MNHEY and CDR2 is SMNVEV (reference sequence). This CDR3 is 15 amino acids long. Trimming cost V 9 bases and J 3 bases; bases outside gene matches: 11. Written as DNA, the CDR3 is TGTGCCAGGACAGGGGCGGAGGGGGGTACAGATACGCAGTATTTT. It encodes CARTGAEGGTDTQYF.

J is TRBJ2-7 and V is TRBV7-9; D is possibly TRBD2 (5 bases). V gave up 1 base and J gave up 0 bases, with 7 bases separating them. Germline CDR1 and CDR2: SEHNR and FQNEAQ (reference sequence). This CDR3 spans 14 amino acids. The DNA for the CDR3 is TGTGCCAGCAGCTTAGGTCGGGGCTCCTACGAGCAGTACTTC. Its translation is CASSLGRGSYEQYF.

This clonotype has a count of ten or more. The V call is TRBV20-1, the J call TRBJ2-3; D remains unclear. Germline lookup yields CDR1 DFQATT and CDR2 SNEGSKA (reference sequence). V was clipped by 5 bases and J by 6 bases, with 9 bases between them. The CDR3 has 11 amino acids. Here the CDR3 DNA reads TGCAGTGCTTTAGCCTTGGATACGCAGTATTTT. This translates into CSALALDTQYF.

This clonotype was counted at least ten times. The CDR3 nucleotides read TGTGCCAGCAGCTTAACAGGAGCTACTGGGGCCAACGTCCTGACTTTC. It yields the protein CASSLTGATGANVLTF. This chain joins TRBV7-6 and TRBJ2-6; tentative D call: TRBD1 (5 bases). Trimming stripped 2 bases from V and 2 bases from J, with 10 bases between. Germline V gene data show CDR1 as SGHVS and CDR2 as FNYEAQ. This CDR3 has 16 residues.

This clonotype was recorded a few times. The CDR3 spells CASSFGLAGGPSYNEQFF. For the CDR3, the DNA is TGTGCCAGCAGCTTCGGACTAGCGGGAGGGCCCTCCTACAATGAGCAGTTCTTC. J is TRBJ2-1 and V is TRBV7-8; TRBD2 aligns across 15 bases. The V and J ends lost 3 bases and 0 bases, in that order; junction bases with no gene match: 3. The CDR3 consists of 18 residues. Per the germline V gene, CDR1 is SGHVS and CDR2 is FQNEAQ. Together with reference TRBV7-8 and TRBJ2-1, the CDR3 gives the full variable domain: GAGVSQSPRYKVAKRGQDVALRCDPISGHVSLFWYQQALGQGPEFLTYFQNEAQLDKSGLPSDRFFAERPEGSVSTLKIQRTQQEDSAVYLCASSFGLAGGPSYNEQFFGPGTRLTVL.

This chain uses TRBV6-2 or TRBV6-3 with TRBJ2-2, with TRBD1 matching 7 bases. CDR1 is MNHEY, CDR2 SVGEGT, per germline. The V segment lost 2 bases and the J segment 3 bases; nucleotides outside the gene matches: 6. The CDR3 contains 16 residues. As DNA, the CDR3 is TGTGCCAGCAGTTACATCAGGGACAGCGACACCGGGGAGCTGTTTTTT. The encoded protein is CASSYIRDSDTGELFF.

Ten or more counts support this clonotype. V is TRBV29-1 and J is TRBJ1-2; D is perhaps TRBD1 (5 bases). From germline, CDR1 is SQVTM and CDR2 ANQGSEA. The V gene lost 4 bases and the J gene lost 7 bases, with 16 bases spanning the gap. The CDR3 runs to 13 residues. CDR3 sequence (DNA): TGCAGCGTTGTGCCCGACGGGGCGCCTGGCTACACCTTC. It translates to CSVVPDGAPGYTF.

This clonotype was picked up many times. The gene calls are TRBV12-3 or TRBV12-4 and TRBJ1-1; 8 positions match TRBD1. V shed 5 bases, J shed 0 bases, and the junction held 5 bases outside the gene matches. The CDR3 has 15 amino acids. This CDR3 reads CASSPRTGLNTEAFF. In nucleotides, the CDR3 is TGTGCCAGCAGTCCACGGACAGGGCTGAACACTGAAGCTTTCTTT.

This clonotype was seen a few times. The rearrangement uses TRBV10-3 and TRBJ2-3, with 7 bases identical to TRBD2. The CDR3 consists of 14 residues. The J segment lost 5 bases and the V segment lost 2 bases, leaving 4 bases of the junction unmatched. The germline V gene has CDR1 ENHRY and CDR2 SYGVKD. The CDR3 loop reads CAISEASGRDTQYF. CDR3 in DNA: TGTGCCATCAGTGAGGCTAGCGGTCGAGATACGCAGTATTTT.

This clonotype came up many times. The V call is TRBV7-9, the J call TRBJ2-5, with D unresolved. Germline lookup yields CDR1 SEHNR and CDR2 FQNEAQ (reference sequence). V shed 3 bases and J shed 2 bases, with 7 bases lying between them. The CDR3 has 13 residues. This CDR3 reads CASSFPTQETQYF. The CDR3 nucleotides are TGTGCCAGCAGCTTTCCGACTCAAGAGACCCAGTACTTC.

This clonotype was detected only a few times. The gene calls are TRBV7-2 and TRBJ2-5, with 9 bases matching TRBD2. The CDR3 is made up of 17 amino acids. V shed 7 bases and J 5 bases; nucleotides not matched to a gene: 17. The germline gives CDR1 SGHTA, CDR2 FQGNSA. This CDR3 reads CASTTLSSGTQRETQYF. The CDR3 DNA is TGTGCCAGCACCACTCTATCTAGCGGGACCCAAAGGGAGACCCAGTACTTC.

This clonotype turned up a few times. The chain is built from TRBV6-5 and TRBJ2-3, with D possibly matching TRBD2 (5 bases). The CDR3 covers 16 residues. Trimming cost V 2 bases and J 4 bases, with 16 bases left between them. Per the germline V gene, CDR1 is MNHEY and CDR2 is SVGAGI. This CDR3 reads CASSYQLEWGADTQYF. CDR3 sequence (DNA): TGTGCCAGCAGTTACCAACTGGAGTGGGGAGCAGATACGCAGTATTTT.

The J gene is TRBJ2-5, the V gene TRBV7-9, with 7 bases that match TRBD1. CDR3 length: 16 residues. Germline lookup yields CDR1 SEHNR and CDR2 FQNEAQ (reference sequence). J was trimmed by 5 bases and V by 1 base; bases with no gene match: 10. As DNA, the CDR3 is TGTGCCAGCAGCTTAGGATACAGGGGTTTTCAGGAGACCCAGTACTTC. Translated: CASSLGYRGFQETQYF.

The V and J genes are TRBV12-3 or TRBV12-4 and TRBJ1-2; 7 nucleotides agree with TRBD1. The CDR3 runs to 16 residues. V shed 6 bases, J shed 2 bases, and the junction held 12 bases outside the gene matches. The CDR3 loop is CASSRQGFELNYGYTF. The CDR3 nucleotides read TGTGCCAGCAGCAGACAGGGCTTTGAATTAAACTATGGCTACACCTTC.

This clonotype has at least ten counts. The chain joins TRBV5-5 to TRBJ2-2; TRBD2 aligns across 15 bases. The junction had 5 bases not matched to a gene; V was cut back by 4 bases and J by 1 base. This CDR3 comprises 18 residues. Germline CDR1 reads SGHKS; CDR2 reads YYEKEE (reference sequence). In DNA, the CDR3 is TGTGCCAGCAGCCCGCGGACTAGCGGGAGGGAGAACACCGGGGAGCTGTTTTTT. Its translation: CASSPRTSGRENTGELFF.

At least ten counts were recorded for this clonotype. The chain is built from TRBV12-3 or TRBV12-4 and TRBJ2-7, with D maybe TRBD2 (5 bases). This CDR3 contains 13 residues. V was pared by 3 bases and J by 5 bases, with 11 bases between. The CDR3 sequence: CASSFRPRDEQYF. DNA for the CDR3: TGTGCCAGCAGTTTCCGCCCGCGGGACGAGCAGTACTTC.

This clonotype was found a few times. The J gene is TRBJ2-5, the V gene TRBV7-8, with D unclear. The V end was cut by 5 bases, the J end by 2 bases, with 9 bases between. The CDR3 has 13 residues. Per the germline V gene, CDR1 is SGHVS and CDR2 is FQNEAQ. CDR3 residues: CASSANFQETQYF. CDR3 DNA sequence: TGTGCCAGCAGCGCTAACTTTCAAGAGACCCAGTACTTC. The full variable domain, rest sourced from reference TRBV7-8 and TRBJ2-5, is GAGVSQSPRYKVAKRGQDVALRCDPISGHVSLFWYQQALGQGPEFLTYFQNEAQLDKSGLPSDRFFAERPEGSVSTLKIQRTQQEDSAVYLCASSANFQETQYFGPGTRLLVL.